This is a list of T cell receptor delta chains from one sample in a study of Vδ1+ human thymocytes. TCRdb re-identified clones in the multiplex PCR reads via CATT. The sample yields about 75,000 delta-chain clones, 30% to 45% seen once. Sequences were obtained from Vdelta1+ gamma-delta thymocytes from the thymus. The receptors originated from a boy less than two years old who had congenital heart surgery. The CDR3 runs from the conserved cysteine through the conserved F or W. The D gene is left open where the match is weak. Size values are once, few and many counts, or a class for expanded clones, and some rows have none.

V gene,clone size,J gene,D gene,CDR3 protein,CDR3 DNA
TRDV1,NA,TRDJ1,TRDD3,CALGEPWGKMGDKLIF,TGTGCTCTTGGGGAACCGTGGGGGAAGATGGGCGATAAACTCATCTTT
TRDV1,NA,TRDJ1,NA,CALGERNWSTDKLIF,TGTGCTCTTGGGGAACGGAATTGGAGCACCGATAAACTCATCTTT
TRDV1,few,TRDJ1,NA,CALGRTRYTDKLIF,TGTGCTCTTGGGAGAACAAGGTACACCGATAAACTCATCTTT
TRDV1,NA,TRDJ1,TRDD3,CALGHKSSLITGGYSYTDKLIF,TGTGCTCTTGGGCACAAATCTTCCCTTATTACTGGGGGATACTCGTACACCGATAAACTCATCTTT
TRDV1,few,TRDJ1,NA,CALGSDTYTDKLIF,TGTGCTCTTGGCTCGGATACCTACACCGATAAACTCATCTTT
TRDV1,NA,TRDJ2,TRDD3,CALGDPSESRGICATAQLFF,TGTGCTCTTGGGGATCCTTCCGAGTCCCGGGGGATATGTGCGACAGCACAACTCTTCTTT
TRDV1,NA,TRDJ1,NA,CALGAYPFLQTGGSAFTDKLIF,TGTGCTCTTGGGGCTTATCCCTTCCTACAAACTGGGGGCTCGGCCTTCACCGATAAACTCATCTTT
TRDV1,NA,TRDJ1,NA,CAKQGPSSSTMRKLIF,TGTGCAAAACAAGGGCCCTCCTCGAGTACTATGCGTAAACTCATCTTT
TRDV1,few,TRDJ1,TRDD2,CALGAKTFLAPGDTDKLIF,TGTGCTCTTGGGGCGAAAACCTTCCTAGCTCCGGGGGACACCGATAAACTCATCTTT
TRDV1,few,TRDJ1,TRDD3,CALGELPTKWTGGYTDKLIF,TGTGCTCTTGGGGAACTTCCTACGAAATGGACTGGGGGATACACCGATAAACTCATCTTT
TRDV1,NA,TRDJ1,TRDD3,CALGYSLLGDNLYTDKLIF,TGTGCTCTTGGGTACTCCTTACTGGGGGATAACCTGTACACCGATAAACTCATCTTT
TRDV1,NA,TRDJ1,NA,CALGARGTQLTDKLIF,TGTGCTCTTGGTGCCAGGGGGACCCAACTAACCGATAAACTCATCTTT
TRDV2,NA,TRDJ1,TRDD3,CACDYRLGDQVPHRHTDKLIF,TGTGCCTGTGACTATCGTCTGGGGGATCAAGTACCTCATCGACACACCGATAAACTCATCTTT
TRDV1,NA,TRDJ1,NA,CALGSGRTGRPNTDKLIF,TGTGCTCTTGGTTCGGGGCGTACTGGGAGGCCAAACACCGATAAACTCATCTTT
TRDV1,few,TRDJ1,TRDD3,CALGVLLNTGGYRRDVYTDKLIF,TGTGCTCTTGGGGTCCTACTTAATACTGGGGGATACCGCCGGGACGTGTACACCGATAAACTCATCTTT
TRDV1,few,TRDJ1,TRDD3,CALDWGIGGADKLIF,TGTGCTCTTGACTGGGGGATAGGAGGAGCCGATAAACTCATCTTT
TRDV1,NA,TRDJ1,TRDD3,CALGKYIGATRTGGYARTDKLIF,TGTGCTCTTGGGAAGTATATCGGGGCTACGAGGACTGGGGGATACGCACGCACCGATAAACTCATCTTT
TRDV1,few,TRDJ1,TRDD3,CALGEAFRRGIRVRADKLIF,TGTGCTCTTGGGGAAGCGTTTAGGCGGGGGATACGTGTTCGGGCCGATAAACTCATCTTT
TRDV1,few,TRDJ1,TRDD3,CALGESLLHTGGYISTDKLIF,TGTGCTCTTGGGGAAAGCCTTCTTCATACTGGGGGATACATATCCACCGATAAACTCATCTTT
TRDV1,NA,TRDJ1,TRDD3,CALGELPPAYWGPLGYTDKLIF,TGTGCTCTTGGGGAACTGCCCCCTGCGTACTGGGGGCCCCTGGGGTACACCGATAAACTCATCTTT
TRDV1,few,TRDJ1,TRDD3,CALGKGLSLPNWGTTDKLIF,TGTGCTCTTGGGAAGGGTCTGTCCCTACCCAACTGGGGGACCACCGATAAACTCATCTTT
TRDV1,few,TRDJ1,NA,CALGEGPLLTWRPLYKLIF,TGTGCTCTTGGGGAAGGCCCGCTTCTAACTTGGCGCCCTCTGTATAAACTCATCTTT
TRDV1,NA,TRDJ1,TRDD3,CALIAPVFTGGWTLIF,TGTGCTCTCATCGCCCCAGTATTTACTGGGGGATGGACGCTCATCTTT
TRDV1,NA,TRDJ1,NA,CALSLFPLRILGSDKLIF,TGTGCTCTTTCCCTATTCCCCTTGAGGATACTGGGCTCCGATAAACTCATCTTT
TRDV1,NA,TRDJ1,NA,CALGEILRKDKLVLDKLIF,TGTGCTCTTGGGGAAATCCTACGTAAGGATAAACTCGTCTTAGATAAACTCATCTTT
TRDV1,few,TRDJ1,TRDD3,CALGERRDYDWGISSTDKLIF,TGTGCTCTTGGGGAACGCCGCGACTACGACTGGGGGATATCGTCCACCGATAAACTCATCTTT
TRDV1,NA,TRDJ1,TRDD2,CALGDALPTKLIF,TGTGCTCTTGGGGACGCCCTTCCTACAAAACTCATCTTT
TRDV1,NA,TRDJ1,TRDD3,CALGELLVTSGYTGGYARYTDKLIF,TGTGCTCTTGGGGAACTCCTTGTTACATCCGGTTATACTGGGGGATACGCAAGGTACACCGATAAACTCATCTTT
TRDV1,NA,TRDJ1,TRDD3,CALGVHTFPKVLGDTVYTDKLIF,TGTGCTCTTGGGGTCCACACCTTCCCCAAAGTACTGGGGGACACCGTGTACACCGATAAACTCATCTTT
TRDV1,NA,TRDJ1,NA,CALGTPPWPSHKLIF,TGTGCTCTTGGGACTCCCCCATGGCCTAGTCATAAACTCATCTTT
TRDV1,NA,TRDJ1,TRDD3,CALGESTRYWGIWSDPDKLIF,TGTGCTCTTGGGGAATCCACCCGGTACTGGGGGATTTGGTCGGACCCCGATAAACTCATCTTT
TRDV1,NA,TRDJ1,TRDD3,CALGEFSWGIPGITDKLIF,TGTGCTCTTGGGGAATTCAGTTGGGGGATACCCGGCATCACCGATAAACTCATCTTT
TRDV1,NA,TRDJ1,TRDD3,CALGEIRPRYWGIESYTDKLIF,TGTGCTCTTGGGGAAATCCGCCCCAGGTACTGGGGGATAGAATCTTACACCGATAAACTCATCTTT
TRDV2,many,TRDJ1,TRDD3,CACVPGGSDKLIF,TGTGCCTGTGTACCTGGGGGATCCGATAAACTCATCTTT
TRDV1,NA,TRDJ1,NA,CALGCDSRRGLRGRHTDKLIF,TGTGCTCTTGGGTGTGACTCTCGGCGAGGCCTTCGGGGCCGTCACACCGATAAACTCATCTTT
TRDV1,NA,TRDJ1,NA,CALGGSPPDWRLSTDKLIF,TGTGCTCTTGGGGGATCCCCCCCCGACTGGCGCCTTTCCACCGATAAACTCATCTTT